This T cell receptor beta chain is from a study of response to subunit inactivated influenza vaccine. The length of the CDR3 is 16 residues. Trimming removed 3 bases at V and 0 bases at J, with 15 bases between. CDR1 and CDR2 from the germline V gene are DFQATT and SNEGSKA (reference sequence). One entry per CDR3 protein results from TCRdb running MiXCR on the RT-PCR reads. The table lists about 610,000 distinct CDR3 sequences, around 15% of them singletons. Specimen: PBMCs from blood, collected 11 to 12 days after vaccination. This chain joins TRBV20-1 and TRBJ1-3; D is perhaps TRBD1 (6 bases). This clonotype was obtained from a middle-aged man who received an inactivated influenza vaccine. For the CDR3, the DNA is TGCAGTGCTAGCCTGACAGGCCACTTCTCTGGAAACACCATATATTTT. Its protein is CSASLTGHFSGNTIYF.